This T cell receptor (beta chain) originates from a study of T cell repertoires in cytomegalovirus infection. As for the study in general: Public TCR beta signatures were indicative of both CMV infection and a matching HLA type. Study-level findings and limits: Cumulative frequency (of public TCR beta family members) identified carriers of CMV plus the relevant HLA. The ex vivo response was dominated by HLA-C-restricted CMV-specific TCR beta clonotypes.

V shed 3 bases, J shed 7 bases, and the junction held 8 bases outside the gene matches. Germline loops: CDR1 SEHNR, CDR2 FQNEAQ (reference sequence). This CDR3 is 15 amino acids long. Only a few counts were recorded for this clonotype. Its antigen is still unknown. Via MiXCR, TCRdb re-called the reads, giving one row per CDR3 protein. This table holds around 740,000 distinct CDR3 sequences, 35% to 45% found once. The specimen sequenced was PBMCs. The TCR was taken from a human donor in good health (CMV status not recorded). Some clones in this sample may be carry-over from other donors' samples. The V and J genes are TRBV7-9 and TRBJ2-1, with 8 bases lining up with TRBD2. The CDR3 sequence: CASSLGSGIKNEQFF. The DNA of the CDR3 is TGTGCCAGCAGCTTGGGTAGCGGGATCAAAAATGAGCAGTTCTTC.